The entry that follows covers one T cell receptor beta chain sequence. Vbeta (60) and Jbeta (13) primers were used in the PCR. The assay was immunoSEQ multiplex PCR, and TCRdb's table has in-frame clones only and misses some. This sample's table has under 200,000 clones. The sample is drawn from a study of cytomegalovirus exposure and HLA in healthy donors. Germline loops: CDR1 MGHDK, CDR2 SYGVNS. V lost 3 bases and J 2 bases, leaving 11 bases between the germline ends. The CDR3 totals 15 residues. The material sequenced was PBMCs. This receptor was taken from a man aged 25-40 years in good health and CMV-seronegative. The chain has TRBV25-1 and TRBJ1-5; D is ambiguous. The CDR3 spells CASSEGGSGNQPQHF. The CDR3 coding sequence is TGTGCCAGCAGTGAGGGAGGGTCGGGCAATCAGCCCCAGCATTTT. The complete variable domain, with remaining parts taken from reference TRBV25-1 and TRBJ1-5, reads EADIYQTPRYLVIGTGKKITLECSQTMGHDKMYWYQQDPGMELHLIHYSYGVNSTEKGDLSSESTVSRIRTEHFPLTLESARPSHTSQYLCASSEGGSGNQPQHFGDGTRLSIL.